The clone carrying this T cell receptor (beta chain) was observed a few times. What it recognizes is unknown. The entry originates in a study of regulatory T cells in long-lasting Graves disease. Turning to the study itself: Positive TSH receptor antibodies alongside over 5 years of antithyroid drugs were what marked Graves' disease as persistent. Findings and limits, study-wide: Patients with persistent Graves' had lower TCR diversity than newly diagnosed patients. Persistent disease showed a preference for TRBV28, TRBJ1-2 and TRBJ2-5.

Through Arm-PCR of CDR3 regions and iRepertoire HTBI primers, TCR beta libraries were built. MiXCR, applied by TCRdb to the multiplex PCR reads, yields one record per CDR3 protein. Among a few hundred thousand distinct CDR3 sequences listed, about 20% were seen once. Time point in this sample: persistent/refractory GD, antithyroid drugs over 5 years with positive TRAb. Generation of the TCR library employed RNA extracted from PBMCs. The authors diagnosed Graves' disease using American Thyroid Association guidelines. The trim removed 5 bases at V and 3 bases at J, leaving 10 bases unmatched. The CDR3 is 15 residues long. Germline CDR1 SGHTA, CDR2 FQGNSA.

The rearrangement uses TRBV7-2 and TRBJ2-7; the match to TRBD2 covers 7 bases. The source material was peripheral blood mononuclear cells (PBMCs), sampled when the disease was refractory, from a patient treated with antithyroid drugs. This clonotype was sampled from a female donor with Graves disease. In DNA form, the CDR3 reads TGTGCCAGCAGCCCCCCAGGACTAGTCGACTACGAGCAGTACTTC. Translation: CASSPPGLVDYEQYF.